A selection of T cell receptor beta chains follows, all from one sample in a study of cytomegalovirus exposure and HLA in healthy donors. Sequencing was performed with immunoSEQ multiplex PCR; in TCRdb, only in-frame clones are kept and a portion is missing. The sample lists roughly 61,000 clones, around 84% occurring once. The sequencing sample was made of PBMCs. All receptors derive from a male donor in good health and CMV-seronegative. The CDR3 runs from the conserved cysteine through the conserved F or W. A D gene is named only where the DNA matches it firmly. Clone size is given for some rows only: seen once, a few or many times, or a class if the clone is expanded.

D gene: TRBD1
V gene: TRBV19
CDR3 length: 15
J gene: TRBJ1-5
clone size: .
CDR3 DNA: TGTGCCAGTAGCGCGGACAGGGGAAGCAATCAGCCCCAGCATTTT
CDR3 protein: CASSADRGSNQPQHF

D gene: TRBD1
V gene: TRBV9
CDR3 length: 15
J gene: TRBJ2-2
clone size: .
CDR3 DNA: TGTGCCAGCAGCGCACAGGGGGCGGGCACCGGGGAGCTGTTTTTT
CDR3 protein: CASSAQGAGTGELFF

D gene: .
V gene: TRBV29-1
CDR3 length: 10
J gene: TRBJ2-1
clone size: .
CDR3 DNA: TGCAGCGTTGCTGACAATGAGCAGTTCTTC
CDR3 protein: CSVADNEQFF

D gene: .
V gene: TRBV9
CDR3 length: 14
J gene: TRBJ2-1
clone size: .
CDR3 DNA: TGTGCCAGCAGCGTAGGCGGGGCCAACAATGAGCAGTTCTTC
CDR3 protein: CASSVGGANNEQFF

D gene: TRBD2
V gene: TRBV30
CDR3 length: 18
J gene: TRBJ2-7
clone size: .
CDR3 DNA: TGTGCCTGGACCCGAGGGCTAGCGGGGGGTGGTACTGGGTACGAGCAGTACTTC
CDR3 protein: CAWTRGLAGGGTGYEQYF

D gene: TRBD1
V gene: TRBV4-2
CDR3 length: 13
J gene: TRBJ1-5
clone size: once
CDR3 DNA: TGTGCCAGCAGCGAACAGGGGTATCAGCCCCAGCATTTT
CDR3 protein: CASSEQGYQPQHF

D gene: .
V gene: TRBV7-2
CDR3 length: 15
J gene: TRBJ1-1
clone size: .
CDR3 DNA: TGTGCCAGCAGCCTCGGGAGGGGGATGAACACTGAAGCTTTCTTT
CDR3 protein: CASSLGRGMNTEAFF

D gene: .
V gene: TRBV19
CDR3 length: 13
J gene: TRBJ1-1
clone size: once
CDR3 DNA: TGTGCCAGTATTCGGCGGGGGCTCACTGAAGCTTTCTTT
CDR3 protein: CASIRRGLTEAFF

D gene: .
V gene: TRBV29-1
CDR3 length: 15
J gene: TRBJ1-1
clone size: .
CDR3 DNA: TGCAGCGTTGTTCTCTCCGGACTTAGAAACACTGAAGCTTTCTTT
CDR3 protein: CSVVLSGLRNTEAFF

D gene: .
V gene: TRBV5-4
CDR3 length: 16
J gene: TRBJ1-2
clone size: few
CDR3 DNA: TGTGCCAGCAGCTTGGACTCCGCAGGGTCAGGTTATGGCTACACCTTC
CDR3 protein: CASSLDSAGSGYGYTF

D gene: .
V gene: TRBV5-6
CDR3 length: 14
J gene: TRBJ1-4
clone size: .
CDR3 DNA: TGTGCCAGCAGCCCCCACAGGACTAATGAAAAACTGTTTTTT
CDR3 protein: CASSPHRTNEKLFF